Here is one T cell receptor (beta chain) with its context. The germline gives CDR1 KGHSH, CDR2 LQKENI. The CDR3 consists of 15 residues. The sample comes from a study of T cells expressing NK-cell markers. TCRdb reanalyzed the 5' RACE reads, giving one entry per CDR3 protein sequence and no DNA. This table lists around 470,000 distinct CDR3 sequences. The clonotype originates from a woman aged 45-60 years in good health. The genes are TRBV18 and TRBJ1-1. Material: blood T cells: a sorted CD56 or NKG2C T cell subset, CD4+ or CD8+ T cells, or bulk PBMC T cells (not recorded which). CDR3 region: CASSPKKIENTEAFF.